The 20 T cell receptor beta chains reported below all come from one sample, sequenced in a study of cytotoxic CD8 clonotypes in ibrutinib-treated CLL. Assay: immunoSEQ multiplex PCR; the TCRdb copy retains only in-frame clones and omits some. The profile shows 15,000 to 20,000 clones, about 65% of them singletons. The sample here was PBMCs, taken before ibrutinib treatment. These receptors were obtained from a human donor with chronic lymphocytic leukemia.

The gene calls are TRBV28 and TRBJ2-7; D ambiguous. The V end was cut by 5 bases, the J end by 4 bases, with 9 bases between. Per germline, CDR1 MDHEN and CDR2 SYDVKM. This CDR3 region has 12 residues. CDR3 in DNA: TGTGCCAGCAGTCCGAGACCGTACGAGCAGTACTTC. Its translation: CASSPRPYEQYF.

The CDR3 DNA is TGTGCCTGGAGGCGTAGCCACGGAAACACCATATATTTT. Translation gives CAWRRSHGNTIYF. The chain carries TRBV30 and TRBJ1-3; D is unresolved. From germline, CDR1 is GTSNPN and CDR2 SVGIG (reference sequence). The CDR3 is made up of 13 amino acids. Trimming shortened V by 3 bases and J by 4 bases, and 10 bases separated the two germline ends.

The genes are TRBV28 and TRBJ1-2; the D is unclear. Germline assignment: CDR1 MDHEN and CDR2 SYDVKM. The CDR3 loop spans 14 amino acids. V was cut by 6 bases and J by 4 bases, with 15 bases left in between. CDR3 amino acids: CASSSTMGSYGYTF. In DNA form, the CDR3 reads TGTGCCAGCAGCTCGACAATGGGATCCTATGGCTACACCTTC.

Only a few counts were recorded for this clone. The chain carries TRBV28 and TRBJ2-3; 10 nucleotides match TRBD2. There are 17 residues in the CDR3. Germline values: CDR1 MDHEN, CDR2 SYDVKM. Trimming took 6 bases from V and 5 from J; bases not matched to a gene: 14. CDR3 amino acids: CASSLTRSGGAVDTQYF. The DNA for the CDR3 is TGTGCCAGCAGCCTTACTCGAAGCGGGGGGGCTGTAGATACGCAGTATTTT.

DNA of the CDR3: TGTGCCAGCAGCGTAACCCCGGGACAGGGGGGAGAAAAACTGTTTTTT. This sequence encodes CASSVTPGQGGEKLFF. V gene TRBV9 combines with J gene TRBJ1-4; 11 bases fit TRBD1. In germline, CDR1 is SGDLS, CDR2 YYNGEE. After removal of 1 base from V and 8 bases from J, the junction contained 7 bases not matched to a gene. The CDR3 is made up of 16 amino acids.

In this sample, this clone is medium-sized. The chain uses TRBV5-6 and TRBJ2-3, with a weak D call TRBD2 (6 bases). Germline CDR1 SGHDT, CDR2 YYEEEE. Between the trimmed V and J ends, which lost 0 bases and 2 bases, there was a span of 10 bases. The CDR3 contains 15 residues. CDR3 protein: CASSLAGGITDTQYF. The CDR3 bases are TGTGCCAGCAGCTTGGCGGGCGGGATCACAGATACGCAGTATTTT.

This chain connects TRBV5-1 to TRBJ2-3; tentative D call: TRBD2 (6 bases). CDR3 length: 13 amino acids. The germline V gene has CDR1 SGHRS and CDR2 YFSETQ. V lost 4 bases, J lost 4 bases, and 10 bases lay in between. The CDR3 DNA reads as TGCGCCAGCAGCCGGGACTCGGCAGATACGCAGTATTTT. Translation gives CASSRDSADTQYF.

The chain combines TRBV5-1 with TRBJ2-7, with TRBD1 as a possible D gene (6 bases). Trimming pared 4 bases from V and 6 bases from J, leaving 14 bases between. Germline CDR1 reads SGHRS; CDR2 reads YFSETQ. The CDR3 contains 13 residues. The CDR3: CASSPLGGTEQYF. The CDR3 DNA is TGCGCCAGCAGCCCATTAGGGGGAACCGAGCAGTACTTC.

This sequence joins TRBV10-1 and TRBJ1-3; tentatively, D is TRBD1 (5 bases). V lost 4 bases, J lost 4 bases, and 11 bases lay in between. The CDR3 has 14 residues. Germline CDR1 reads WNHNN; CDR2 reads SYGVQD (reference sequence). DNA for the CDR3: TGCGCCAGCAGTGGCGGGGACGAGGGAAACACCATATATTTT. Protein product: CASSGGDEGNTIYF.

The chain has TRBV21-1 and TRBJ1-4; TRBD1, the D gene given by the table, was not confirmed from the DNA. TRBV21-1 is a known pseudogene. This CDR3 contains 17 residues. CDR3 in amino acids: CASSNGAGDPTNEKLFF. CDR3 nucleotide sequence: TGTGCCAGCAGCAATGGGGCAGGCGATCCAACTAATGAAAAACTGTTTTTT.

This sequence joins TRBV11-3 and TRBJ1-2; D unresolved. Germline V gene data show CDR1 as SGHNT and CDR2 as YENEEA. This CDR3 is built from 13 residues. Trimming stripped 0 bases from V and 7 bases from J, with 9 bases between. Here the CDR3 reads CASSLDPSGGYTF. CDR3 nucleotides: TGTGCCAGCAGCTTAGACCCCTCAGGTGGCTACACCTTC.

The CDR3: CASSPSEGVAEQFF. The CDR3 bases are TGTGCCAGCTCACCATCCGAAGGGGTGGCTGAGCAGTTCTTC. The genes are TRBV18 and TRBJ2-1; a possible D gene is TRBD1 (5 bases). V was cut by 2 bases and J by 9 bases, with 14 bases left in between. This CDR3 has 14 amino acids. CDR1 and CDR2 (germline): KGHSH, LQKENI. Looking up the rest from reference TRBV18 and TRBJ2-1 gives the full variable domain: NAGVMQNPRHLVRRRGQEARLRCSPMKGHSHVYWYRQLPEEGLKFMVYLQKENIIDESGMPKERFSAEFPKEGPSILRIQQVVRGDSAAYFCASSPSEGVAEQFFGPGTRLTVL.

V gene TRBV27 combines with J gene TRBJ1-1; TRBD1 is a possible D gene (5 bases). The germline V gene has CDR1 MNHEY and CDR2 SMNVEV (reference sequence). Trimming took off 3 bases at V and 1 base at J, with 9 bases between the two ends. This CDR3 region has 14 residues. The DNA for the CDR3 is TGTGCCAGCAGTTTTGGGGGGAAGAACACTGAAGCTTTCTTT. Protein sequence: CASSFGGKNTEAFF.

This clone was recorded a few times. The rearrangement uses TRBV5-6 and TRBJ2-1; 7 bases agree with TRBD1. Germline-derived CDR1 and CDR2 are SGHDT and YYEEEE. The CDR3 is 16 amino acids. Trimming cost V 9 bases and J 8 bases; bases outside gene matches: 20. CDR3 residues: CATEYKRQGLPDEQFF. CDR3 coding DNA: TGTGCCACCGAGTACAAAAGACAGGGCCTACCGGATGAGCAGTTCTTC. Full variable domain (missing parts from reference TRBV5-6 and TRBJ2-1): DAGVTQSPTHLIKTRGQQVTLRCSPKSGHDTVSWYQQALGQGPQFIFQYYEEEERQRGNFPDRFSGHQFPNYSSELNVNALLLGDSALYLCATEYKRQGLPDEQFFGPGTRLTVL.

J is TRBJ1-2 and V is TRBV19, with TRBD1 as a possible D gene (6 bases). V was cut by 7 bases and J by 4 bases, with 13 bases left in between. This CDR3 has 13 residues. The germline V gene encodes CDR1 LNHDA and CDR2 SQIVND (reference sequence). This CDR3 reads CASTGQGTYGYTF. CDR3 nucleotides: TGTGCCAGTACGGGGCAGGGGACCTATGGCTACACCTTC.

The V gene is TRBV2, the J gene TRBJ1-1; 8 positions agree with TRBD1. Germline-derived CDR1 and CDR2 are SNHLY and FYNNEI. The V segment lost 4 bases and the J segment 7 bases; nucleotides outside the gene matches: 5. The CDR3 length is 13 residues. CDR3 protein: CASSGRGRIEAFF. The CDR3 nucleotides are TGTGCCAGCAGTGGCAGGGGGCGCATTGAAGCTTTCTTT.

The genes are TRBV11-3 and TRBJ2-3; no clear D gene. V gave up 1 base and J gave up 6 bases, with 8 bases separating them. The germline CDR1 and CDR2 sequences are SGHNT and YENEEA. CDR3 length equals 13 residues. In DNA form, the CDR3 reads TGTGCCAGCAGCTTAGGCCAGCGTGATACGCAGTATTTT. It encodes CASSLGQRDTQYF.

This chain uses TRBV7-3 with TRBJ2-1; TRBD2 matches at 11 bases. With 5 bases clipped from V and 9 bases from J, the junction kept 9 bases outside the gene matches. This CDR3 region has 15 residues. Germline values: CDR1 SGHTA, CDR2 FQGTGA. In DNA, the CDR3 is TGTGCCAGCAGCCAGACTAGCGGGGTATTCGGTGAGCAGTTCTTC. Its protein product is CASSQTSGVFGEQFF. Together with reference TRBV7-3 and TRBJ2-1, the CDR3 gives the full variable domain: GAGVSQTPSNKVTEKGKYVELRCDPISGHTALYWYRQSLGQGPEFLIYFQGTGAADDSGLPNDRFFAVRPEGSVSTLKIQRTERGDSAVYLCASSQTSGVFGEQFFGPGTRLTVL.

The genes are TRBV6-6 and TRBJ2-7; 8 nucleotides align to TRBD2. CDR3 length: 14 residues. Trimming at V came to 5 bases and at J to 6 bases, leaving 9 bases not matched to a gene. Germline V CDR1 and CDR2: MNHNY, SVGAGI (reference sequence). CDR3 sequence reads: CASSTGTSKPEQYF. The CDR3 region has the DNA TGTGCCAGCAGTACCGGGACTAGTAAACCCGAGCAGTACTTC.

The V call is TRBV7-2, the J call TRBJ2-3, with D perhaps matching TRBD2 (6 bases). The CDR3 runs 15 residues. V dropped 3 bases and J dropped 3 bases, with 13 bases sitting between them. The germline V gene encodes CDR1 SGHTA and CDR2 FQGNSA. The CDR3 region has the DNA TGTGCCAGCAGCTTCTACGGGGGATTTACAGATACGCAGTATTTT. Its protein is CASSFYGGFTDTQYF.